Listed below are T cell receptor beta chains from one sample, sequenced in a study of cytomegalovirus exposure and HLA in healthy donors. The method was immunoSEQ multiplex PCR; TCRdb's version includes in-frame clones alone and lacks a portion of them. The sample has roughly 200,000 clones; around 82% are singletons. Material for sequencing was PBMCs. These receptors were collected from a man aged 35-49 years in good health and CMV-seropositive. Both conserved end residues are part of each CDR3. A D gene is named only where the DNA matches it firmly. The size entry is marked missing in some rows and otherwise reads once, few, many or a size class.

DNA: TGCGCCAGCAGTCCGGGACTAGCCGCCTACGAGCAGTACTTC
CDR3: CASSPGLAAYEQYF
V: TRBV4-1
D: TRBD2
J: TRBJ2-7
size: .

DNA: TGTGCCAGCAGCTTGGTGGGGACTACCTACGAGCAGTACTTC
CDR3: CASSLVGTTYEQYF
V: TRBV5-5
D: TRBD2
J: TRBJ2-7
size: few

DNA: TGTGCCAGCAGCTCGTTTAGCGGGGATACGATGCAGTACTTC
CDR3: CASSSFSGDTMQYF
V: TRBV7-2
D: TRBD2
J: TRBJ2-5
size: .

DNA: TGCAGCGCCAGACTAGCGGGCGAGCAGTACTTC
CDR3: CSARLAGEQYF
V: TRBV29-1
D: TRBD2
J: TRBJ2-7
size: .

DNA: TGTGCCTGGAGTGTCGGGGGGCAGAACACTGAAGCTTTCTTT
CDR3: CAWSVGGQNTEAFF
V: TRBV30
D: .
J: TRBJ1-1
size: .

DNA: TGTGCCAGCAGCCCTTCCCGGGTCCTCGGCCTGCCTGGGGCCAACGTCCTGACTTTC
CDR3: CASSPSRVLGLPGANVLTF
V: TRBV5-7
D: .
J: TRBJ2-6
size: .

DNA: TGTGCCTGGAATACAGGGGTAGATCAGCCCCAGCATTTT
CDR3: CAWNTGVDQPQHF
V: TRBV30
D: TRBD1
J: TRBJ1-5
size: .

DNA: TGTGCCACCGGGGGACGAGGGCTGGAGACCCAGTACTTC
CDR3: CATGGRGLETQYF
V: TRBV2
D: .
J: TRBJ2-5
size: .

DNA: TGTGCCAGTAGTATGATGGACAGGGGTCATGGCTACACCTTC
CDR3: CASSMMDRGHGYTF
V: TRBV19
D: TRBD1
J: TRBJ1-2
size: .

DNA: TGCAGTGCCGGGACTTTCACCGGGGAGCTGTTTTTT
CDR3: CSAGTFTGELFF
V: TRBV29-1
D: .
J: TRBJ2-2
size: .

DNA: TGTGCCAGTAGTATAAAGCGGACAGCTAGTAACTATGGCTACACCTTC
CDR3: CASSIKRTASNYGYTF
V: TRBV19
D: .
J: TRBJ1-2
size: .

DNA: TGTGCCAGCAGCGGAGGGACAGGGGGGTTATCTACCAATGCCGAAAAACTGTTTTTT
CDR3: CASSGGTGGLSTNAEKLFF
V: TRBV4-2
D: TRBD1
J: TRBJ1-4
size: .

DNA: TGTGCCAGCAGCCAAGAGGGGGCAGGGCCCTATGGCTACACCTTC
CDR3: CASSQEGAGPYGYTF
V: TRBV4-2
D: .
J: TRBJ1-2
size: .

DNA: TGCGCCAGCAGCTTAGGGGTGTCTGGAAACACCATATATTTT
CDR3: CASSLGVSGNTIYF
V: TRBV5-1
D: .
J: TRBJ1-3
size: .

DNA: TGTGCCAGCAGCTCTGGACAGATAACAGATACGCAGTATTTT
CDR3: CASSSGQITDTQYF
V: TRBV7-6
D: .
J: TRBJ2-3
size: .

DNA: TGTGCCAGCAGTACTCCGGGAACCTACGAGCAGTACTTC
CDR3: CASSTPGTYEQYF
V: TRBV6-5
D: .
J: TRBJ2-7
size: .

DNA: TGTGCCAGCAGTGCCAGGGGAAACTATGGCTACACCTTC
CDR3: CASSARGNYGYTF
V: TRBV25-1
D: .
J: TRBJ1-2
size: .

DNA: TGCGCCAGCAGCTCCTCCTTAGCGGGAGGGTACAATGAGCAGTTCTTC
CDR3: CASSSSLAGGYNEQFF
V: TRBV5-1
D: TRBD2
J: TRBJ2-1
size: .

DNA: TGTGCCAGCAGGGGGGCAGGGCGGTCTGGAAACGAGCAGTACTTC
CDR3: CASRGAGRSGNEQYF
V: TRBV2
D: .
J: TRBJ2-7
size: .

DNA: TGTGCCATCAGAGTTCAGCGGGAGGGCCGGGAGACCCAGTACTTC
CDR3: CAIRVQREGRETQYF
V: TRBV10-3
D: TRBD2
J: TRBJ2-5
size: .

DNA: TGTGCCAGCAGCTTTGTCACAGGGAGGGATCAGCCCCAGCATTTT
CDR3: CASSFVTGRDQPQHF
V: TRBV7-2
D: .
J: TRBJ1-5
size: .

DNA: TGCGCCAGCAGCTCGTCGCCTAGCGGGAGTTCCAGCTCCTACGAGCAGTACTTC
CDR3: CASSSSPSGSSSSYEQYF
V: TRBV5-1
D: TRBD2
J: TRBJ2-7
size: .

DNA: TGTGCCAGCAGTGAGGGGAGGACTGAGTCTGGAAACACCATATATTTT
CDR3: CASSEGRTESGNTIYF
V: TRBV6-1
D: .
J: TRBJ1-3
size: .

DNA: TGTGCCAGCAGTTTAGGGACAGGGGTTTCACCCCTCCACTTT
CDR3: CASSLGTGVSPLHF
V: TRBV28
D: TRBD1
J: TRBJ1-6
size: .

DNA: TGTGCCAGCAGCCCGGGCTCTAGCGGGAGGCGTAATGAGCAGTTCTTC
CDR3: CASSPGSSGRRNEQFF
V: TRBV21-1
D: .
J: TRBJ2-1
size: once

DNA: TGTGCCAGCAGCTTGGGACAGGGGGAGAGCAATGAGCAGTTCTTC
CDR3: CASSLGQGESNEQFF
V: TRBV5-4
D: TRBD1
J: TRBJ2-1
size: .

DNA: TGCAGCGTTGAAACCGGACAGCCCCCTCACACAGATACGCAGTATTTT
CDR3: CSVETGQPPHTDTQYF
V: TRBV29-1
D: .
J: TRBJ2-3
size: few

DNA: TGTGCCAGCAGCTTATGGCAGGGGGCCGTCGGGGAGCTGTTTTTT
CDR3: CASSLWQGAVGELFF
V: TRBV7-8
D: TRBD1
J: TRBJ2-2
size: once

DNA: TGTGCCAGCTCAATTGAGGGGGCTATTAATGAAAAACTGTTTTTT
CDR3: CASSIEGAINEKLFF
V: TRBV18
D: TRBD1
J: TRBJ1-4
size: .

DNA: TGTGCCAGCAGCTTTAGAAGCGGGATAGTCGAGCAGTACTTC
CDR3: CASSFRSGIVEQYF
V: TRBV5-4
D: TRBD2
J: TRBJ2-7
size: .

DNA: TGTGCCACCAGCAGTTTATTTAGGGGGGGAAGCAATCAGCCCCAGCATTTT
CDR3: CATSSLFRGGSNQPQHF
V: TRBV15
D: .
J: TRBJ1-5
size: .

DNA: TGTGCCAGCACCCCCCGGGGGGGCGCGATCTATGGCTACACCTTC
CDR3: CASTPRGGAIYGYTF
V: TRBV6-1
D: .
J: TRBJ1-2
size: .

DNA: TGTGCCAGCACTACAGACAGGAGCACAGATACGCAGTATTTT
CDR3: CASTTDRSTDTQYF
V: TRBV28
D: .
J: TRBJ2-3
size: few

DNA: TGTGCCAGCAGCCCACCGGGACAGGGGGAAGCTTTCTTT
CDR3: CASSPPGQGEAFF
V: TRBV5-4
D: TRBD1
J: TRBJ1-1
size: .